One sample yielded the 24 T cell receptor beta chains listed below, sequenced in a study of T-cell memory formation after mild COVID-19 listed by TCRdb under 2021. Libraries were constructed by 5' RACE. The instrument given in TCRdb is Illumina NovaSeq 6000. TCRdb took the public reads, trimmed them with fastp at Q25, ran MiXCR for clone calling and kept in-frame beta chains. Every CDR3 protein is listed once, alongside the most common genes and DNA of its rows. The sample includes about 320,000 distinct CDR3 sequences, with roughly 13% observed a single time. The ten top clones hold roughly a fifth of the sample. Sequenced material: PBMCs or a T cell subset sorted from them (not recorded which). The receptors were gathered from a man aged 18 to 35 who had mild COVID-19 (a few samples of this study predate the infection). The sample titles of this study are shuffled in the database, so cell type and time point are left out; the donor was told from shared clones.

This clonotype was seen only a few times. V usage is TRBV6-4 and J usage is TRBJ2-1; D is possibly TRBD2 (6 bases). Germline V gives CDR1 MRHNA, CDR2 SNTAGT. V was pared by 6 bases and J by 3 bases, with 15 bases between. CDR3 size: 15 residues. This CDR3 is CASSPGPGDYNEQFF. Here the CDR3 DNA reads TGTGCCAGCAGCCCCGGCCCGGGGGACTACAATGAGCAGTTCTTC.

J is TRBJ2-5 and V is TRBV4-3; D unclear. This CDR3 comprises 15 residues. V lost 0 bases and J lost 5, with 13 bases in between. Germline CDR1 reads LGHNA; CDR2 reads YSLEER. The CDR3 loop reads CASSQDLGPQETQYF. As DNA, the CDR3 is TGCGCCAGCAGCCAAGACCTAGGACCCCAGGAGACCCAGTACTTC.

This clonotype was seen a handful of times. The chain joins TRBV28 to TRBJ2-1; TRBD1 might be the D (5 bases). This CDR3 region has 13 residues. The V gene's germline CDR1 is MDHEN and CDR2 SYDVKM. V was clipped by 6 bases and J by 4 bases, with 10 bases between them. CDR3 region: CASRTEGYNEQFF. CDR3 DNA sequence: TGTGCCAGCAGGACAGAAGGGTACAATGAGCAGTTCTTC.

V and J are TRBV6-1 and TRBJ1-2; D call uncertain. The V end was cut by 4 bases, the J end by 5 bases, with 17 bases between. This CDR3 contains 15 residues. In germline, CDR1 is MNHNS, CDR2 SASEGT. CDR3 region: CASSGQGPWVYGYTF. The CDR3 bases are TGTGCCAGCAGTGGACAAGGGCCGTGGGTATATGGCTACACCTTC.

Only a few counts were recorded for this clonotype. The chain joins TRBV7-2 to TRBJ1-2, with TRBD1 as a possible D gene (5 bases). The CDR3 length is 14 residues. Trimming shortened V by 1 base and J by 8 bases, and 14 bases separated the two germline ends. From germline, CDR1 is SGHTA and CDR2 FQGNSA. CDR3 nucleotide sequence: TGTGCCAGCAGCTTAGATCGCCAGGGTAACGGCTACACCTTC. Translation: CASSLDRQGNGYTF.

The rearrangement links TRBV7-3 to TRBJ2-3; 10 nucleotides line up with TRBD2. CDR1 is SGHTA, CDR2 FQGTGA, per germline. The V gene end was trimmed by 2 bases and the J gene end by 2 bases; junction bases not matched to a gene: 10. The CDR3 loop spans 18 amino acids. The CDR3, as DNA: TGTGCCAGCAGCTTAGGCCGGACTAGCGGAAAACACACAGATACGCAGTATTTT. It translates to CASSLGRTSGKHTDTQYF.

This clonotype was counted many times. V usage is TRBV4-1 and J usage is TRBJ2-5; D uncertain. The CDR3 has 15 residues. V lost 0 bases to trimming and J lost 5 bases, with 13 bases between them. The germline CDR1 and CDR2 sequences are MGHRA and YSYEKL. CDR3 region: CASSQDYDQSETQYF. As DNA, the CDR3 is TGCGCCAGCAGCCAAGATTACGACCAGTCGGAGACCCAGTACTTC.

Only a few counts were recorded for this clonotype. The gene calls are TRBV20-1 and TRBJ2-7; D call uncertain. V was clipped by 3 bases and J by 3 bases, with 6 bases between them. The CDR3 is 11 residues long. In germline, CDR1 is DFQATT, CDR2 SNEGSKA (reference sequence). As DNA, the CDR3 is TGCAGTGCTAGTGCACGCTACGAGCAGTACTTC. Its protein is CSASARYEQYF.

This clonotype showed up just a few times. This chain joins TRBV7-3 and TRBJ1-2, with 11 bases aligning to TRBD1. The CDR3 extends over 17 amino acids. Trimming removed 4 bases from V and 8 bases from J; junction bases left unmatched: 15. Germline V gene lookup returns CDR1 SGHTA and CDR2 FQGTGA. The CDR3: CASSSQPGQGALGGYTF. CDR3 DNA sequence: TGTGCCAGCAGCTCACAGCCTGGACAGGGGGCGTTAGGAGGCTACACCTTC. Looking up the rest from reference TRBV7-3 and TRBJ1-2 gives the full variable domain: GAGVSQTPSNKVTEKGKYVELRCDPISGHTALYWYRQSLGQGPEFLIYFQGTGAADDSGLPNDRFFAVRPEGSVSTLKIQRTERGDSAVYLCASSSQPGQGALGGYTFGSGTRLTVV.

V and J are TRBV2 and TRBJ2-3, with D possibly being TRBD1 (5 bases). Looked up from germline, CDR1 is SNHLY and CDR2 is FYNNEI. V lost 5 bases to trimming and J lost 5 bases, with 14 bases between them. The CDR3 covers 14 residues. CDR3 sequence (DNA): TGTGCCAGCAGTCCCTTTCAGGGCCGAGATACGCAGTATTTT. Its protein product is CASSPFQGRDTQYF.

The CDR3 DNA sequence: TGTGCCAGCAGCCAAGCACCGGCTAGCGGGGACACAGATACGCAGTATTTT. Translating gives CASSQAPASGDTDTQYF. V is TRBV4-2 and J is TRBJ2-3; 9 bases fit TRBD2. CDR3 size: 17 residues. The germline V gene has CDR1 LGHNA and CDR2 YNFKEQ. Losses at the gene ends were 1 base for V and 2 bases for J; bases not matched to a gene: 7.

This clonotype was picked up many times. This rearrangement joins TRBV5-1 to TRBJ1-1; D not resolved. Per the germline V gene, CDR1 is SGHRS and CDR2 is YFSETQ. CDR3 length: 13 residues. Trimming pared 0 bases from V and 6 bases from J, leaving 9 bases between. CDR3 loop: CASSLVSSAEAFF. DNA for the CDR3: TGCGCCAGCAGCTTGGTATCGAGCGCTGAAGCTTTCTTT.

J is TRBJ1-2 and V is TRBV29-1, with D hard to call. This CDR3 spans 9 amino acids. Between the trimmed V and J ends, which lost 4 bases and 13 bases, there was a span of 10 bases. CDR1 is SQVTM and CDR2 is ANQGSEA in the germline V gene. The DNA of the CDR3 is TGCAGCGTTGGCTGGTCGGGCACCTTC. It specifies CSVGWSGTF. The entire variable domain, with the rest obtained from reference TRBV29-1 and TRBJ1-2, is as follows: SAVISQKPSRDICQRGTSLTIQCQVDSQVTMMFWYRQQPGQSLTLIATANQGSEATYESGFVIDKFPISRPNLTFSTLTVSNMSPEDSSIYLCSVGWSGTFGSGTRLTVV.

This clonotype has a handful of counts. The chain combines TRBV11-2 with TRBJ1-2; perhaps TRBD1 as D (6 bases). From germline, CDR1 is SGHAT and CDR2 FQNNGV. This CDR3 region has 14 residues. With 5 bases removed from V and 4 bases from J, the gap between germline ends came to 14 bases. CDR3 sequence (DNA): TGTGCCAGCAGCCCAATCAGGGGTCTCTATGGCTACACCTTC. It yields the protein CASSPIRGLYGYTF.

The sample holds a few counts of this clonotype. The CDR3 sequence: CASSSGQLTDTQYF. The CDR3 region has the DNA TGTGCCAGCAGCTCGGGACAGCTCACAGATACGCAGTATTTT. V and J are TRBV7-2 and TRBJ2-3, with 7 bases lining up with TRBD1. With 4 bases clipped from V and 2 bases from J, the junction kept 3 bases outside the gene matches. Germline V gene data show CDR1 as SGHTA and CDR2 as FQGNSA. The CDR3 is 14 residues long.

This clonotype was seen many times. The chain is built from TRBV5-1 and TRBJ1-1; the match to TRBD1 covers 7 bases. The germline CDR1 and CDR2 sequences are SGHRS and YFSETQ. Trimming removed 3 bases from V and 5 bases from J; junction bases left unmatched: 10. This CDR3 has 15 amino acids. The CDR3 sequence is CASSSQGVAETEAFF. The CDR3 DNA is TGCGCCAGCAGCTCGCAGGGGGTGGCAGAGACTGAAGCTTTCTTT. The full variable domain, in which reference TRBV5-1 and TRBJ1-1 provide the parts outside the CDR3, is KAGVTQTPRYLIKTRGQQVTLSCSPISGHRSVSWYQQTPGQGLQFLFEYFSETQRNKGNFPGRFSGRQFSNSRSEMNVSTLELGDSALYLCASSSQGVAETEAFFGQGTRLTVV.

This clonotype was seen a handful of times. The chain combines TRBV18 with TRBJ2-1, with 8 positions matching TRBD2. There are 15 residues in the CDR3. CDR1 is KGHSH and CDR2 is LQKENI in the germline V gene. V lost 3 bases to trimming and J lost 5 bases; unmatched junction nucleotides: 6. As DNA, the CDR3 is TGTGCCAGCTCACCGGACGGGGGGGCCCACAATGAGCAGTTCTTC. Protein: CASSPDGGAHNEQFF.

This clonotype appeared a few times. The gene calls are TRBV20-1 and TRBJ2-1; 7 bases align to TRBD2. The V gene end was trimmed by 3 bases and the J gene end by 5 bases; junction bases not matched to a gene: 7. The germline CDR1 and CDR2 sequences are DFQATT and SNEGSKA (reference sequence). This CDR3 is built from 14 residues. The CDR3 nucleotides are TGCAGTGCTAGTCGTAGCGGGCCCCACAATGAGCAGTTCTTC. It yields the protein CSASRSGPHNEQFF.

This clonotype has at least ten counts. This chain links TRBV7-2 with TRBJ1-5, with a weak D call TRBD1 (5 bases). Germline V lookup: CDR1 SGHTA, CDR2 FQGNSA. V shed 5 bases and J shed 2 bases, with 10 bases lying between them. The CDR3 has 14 amino acids. This CDR3 reads CASSRGGGNQPQHF. CDR3 bases: TGTGCCAGCAGCCGGGGGGGTGGCAATCAGCCCCAGCATTTT.

For the CDR3, the DNA is TGTGCCACCAGTGATTCCGGACTAGCGGGGGGGCCTGGCACAGATACGCAGTATTTT. This codes for CATSDSGLAGGPGTDTQYF. This chain connects TRBV24-1 to TRBJ2-3; 15 positions agree with TRBD2. This CDR3 spans 19 amino acids. The germline V gene encodes CDR1 KGHDR and CDR2 SFDVKD. Trimming took 2 bases from V and 1 from J; bases not matched to a gene: 6.

This clonotype was detected ten times or more. The V gene is TRBV7-9, the J gene TRBJ2-3, with D possibly matching TRBD2 (5 bases). This CDR3 has 14 amino acids. Trimming pared 3 bases from V and 4 bases from J, leaving 11 bases between. The V gene's germline CDR1 is SEHNR and CDR2 FQNEAQ (reference sequence). CDR3 in amino acids: CASSLEVSADTQYF. The CDR3 region has the DNA TGTGCCAGCAGCTTGGAGGTCTCCGCAGATACGCAGTATTTT.

CDR3 sequence: CASCQGGTYNSPLHF. Here the CDR3 DNA reads TGTGCCAGCTGCCAGGGGGGAACTTATAATTCACCCCTCCACTTT. The V call is TRBV6-1, the J call TRBJ1-6, with 7 bases lining up with TRBD1. This CDR3 has 15 amino acids. Germline CDR1 reads MNHNS; CDR2 reads SASEGT. V was clipped by 8 bases and J by 4 bases; unmatched bases: 8.

V is TRBV4-1 and J is TRBJ2-3; D tentatively fits TRBD1 or TRBD2 (6 bases each). Trimming left V 7 bases short and J 4 bases short, with 15 bases between. Per the germline V gene, CDR1 is MGHRA and CDR2 is YSYEKL. This CDR3 has 14 residues. The CDR3 DNA reads TGCGCCAGCAACCGAGGGGGGCCAGCAGATACGCAGTATTTT. Protein sequence: CASNRGGPADTQYF.

The V and J genes are TRBV18 and TRBJ1-6; D is unclear. V lost 2 bases and J lost 8, with 13 bases in between. Looked up from germline, CDR1 is KGHSH and CDR2 is LQKENI. There are 15 residues in the CDR3. CDR3 loop: CASSPSARVDSPLHF. For the CDR3, the DNA is TGTGCCAGCTCACCAAGCGCCAGAGTAGATTCACCCCTCCACTTT.